This T cell receptor beta chain is from a study of graft-versus-host responses after intestinal transplantation. Study-wide findings and caveats: Researchers found GvH clones in recipient marrow, and some showed up first in ileum or blood.

Measured with immunoSEQ multiplex PCR; TCRdb has only the in-frame clones, and not every one. There are around 39,000 clones in the sample; 80% to 95% occur only once, and 3.6% lies in the top ten. CDR1 SQVTM and CDR2 ANQGSEA come from the germline V gene. The CDR3 is 13 residues long. V dropped 4 bases and J dropped 0 bases, with 7 bases sitting between them. As concerns this clone: Antigen: not known.

The input for sequencing was PBMCs, taken 700 to 850 days after intestinal transplantation. The TCR was taken from a human patient who received an intestinal transplant, so some T cells may come from the graft donor. The chain recombines TRBV29-1 with TRBJ2-4; maybe TRBD1 (5 bases). The CDR3 protein is CSVGQLAKNIQYF. The CDR3 region has the DNA TGCAGCGTTGGACAGCTAGCCAAAAACATTCAGTACTTC.